The 29 T cell receptor beta chains below were found in one sample sequenced in a study of post-analysis software for immune sequencing data. Findings of the study overall: Five or six TRBV segments, TRBV5-6, TRBV5-1 and TRBV20-1 among them, were found more frequent in patients than controls.

Prepared TCR beta cDNA libraries contained unique molecular identifiers. TCRdb called the PCR reads again in MiXCR, with one record for every CDR3 protein. This sample carries roughly 180,000 distinct CDR3 sequences, roughly 30% of them seen once, and the ten largest clones take more than 1.3%. These receptors have no identified antigens. The sequencing input was blood. The receptor source for this set is a girl aged 10 to 17 with multiple sclerosis.

With regard to this clonotype: This sequence may be a read error, since a much larger clone differs from it by one base. This chain connects TRBV20-1 to TRBJ2-5; TRBD2 matches 12 bases. With V trimmed by 5 bases and J by 11 bases, 12 bases remained unmatched. Germline-derived CDR1 and CDR2 are DFQATT and SNEGSKA (reference sequence). The CDR3 spans 14 residues. The CDR3 spells CSAPVGTSGPEQYF. CDR3 sequence (DNA): TGCAGTGCTCCGGTGGGGACTAGCGGGCCGGAACAGTACTTC.

This clonotype appeared once. A read error may explain this, as a much larger clone is one base away. The chain joins TRBV27 to TRBJ2-5; D is tentatively TRBD1 or TRBD2 (5 bases each). The J call could be wrong; TRBJ2-1 is a better fit for the DNA end. From germline, CDR1 is MNHEY and CDR2 SMNVEV (reference sequence). There are 14 residues in the CDR3. The CDR3 coding sequence is TGTGCCAGCAGTTTAACCCGGGACCAAGAGACCCAGTTCTTC. This gives the protein CASSLTRDQETQFF.

This chain connects TRBV5-1 to TRBJ1-1; D is perhaps TRBD1 (5 bases). Trimming removed 6 bases at V and 3 bases at J, with 12 bases between. CDR1 SGHRS and CDR2 YFSETQ come from the germline V gene. The CDR3 is 13 amino acids. In nucleotides, the CDR3 is TGCGCCAGCAAAAGGGACCCTGACACTGAAGCTTTCTTT. Translation gives CASKRDPDTEAFF.

This clonotype came up a few times. This may arise from a read error, as a much more abundant clone is one base away. The chain links TRBV20-1 to TRBJ2-1; 9 bases agree with TRBD2. This CDR3 region has 14 residues. Germline V gives CDR1 DFQATT, CDR2 SNEGSKA (reference sequence). The junction had 14 bases not matched to a gene; V was cut back by 5 bases and J by 12 bases. CDR3 loop: CSASPPSGEYGQFF. Written as DNA, the CDR3 is TGCAGTGCTTCGCCCCCTAGCGGGGAGTATGGGCAGTTCTTC.

This clonotype was recorded at least ten times. The chain joins TRBV3-1 to TRBJ2-7, with D perhaps matching TRBD1 (6 bases). The CDR3 consists of 14 residues. V shed 4 bases and J shed 4 bases, with 14 bases lying between them. Germline CDR1 LGHDT, CDR2 YNNKEL (reference sequence). DNA for the CDR3: TGTGCCAGCAGCCTTAGGACAGCGATATACGAGCAGTACTTC. Translation: CASSLRTAIYEQYF.

This clonotype was recorded at least ten times. The rearrangement uses TRBV12-3 or TRBV12-4 and TRBJ2-7, with D possibly being TRBD1 or TRBD2 (5 bases each). There are 13 residues in the CDR3. V lost 5 bases to trimming and J lost 0 bases, with 8 bases between them. CDR3 sequence (DNA): TGTGCCAGCAGTCGGGACGTCTCCTACGAGCAGTACTTC. It specifies CASSRDVSYEQYF.

A few counts support this clonotype. The CDR3 is CSAPLPRRTEAFF. CDR3 coding DNA: TGCAGTGCACCACTCCCGCGGAGGACTGAAGCTTTCTTT. V and J are TRBV20-1 and TRBJ1-1; D is unresolved. Trimming stripped 6 bases from V and 5 bases from J, with 16 bases between. Looked up from germline, CDR1 is DFQATT and CDR2 is SNEGSKA (reference sequence). The CDR3 sequence is 13 residues long.

This clonotype was recorded many times. The chain has TRBV12-3 or TRBV12-4 and TRBJ2-7; TRBD2 aligns across 11 bases. V shed 5 bases, J shed 5 bases, and the junction held 5 bases outside the gene matches. This CDR3 comprises 14 residues. CDR3 sequence (DNA): TGTGCCAGCAGTCATAGCGGGAGGGCCGACGAGCAGTACTTC. Protein sequence: CASSHSGRADEQYF.

As concerns this clonotype: One end of the junction fails to match germline, which may point to a read error. The rearrangement uses TRBV27 and TRBJ2-1, with D perhaps TRBD1 or TRBD2 (6 bases each). Germline CDR1 and CDR2: MNHEY and SMNVEV (reference sequence). This CDR3 has 13 residues. The CDR3 here is CASTKMGGNEQIF. For the CDR3, the DNA is TGTGCCAGCACTAAAATGGGGGGCAATGAGCAGATCTTC.

A word on this clonotype: Germline is not matched at one junction end, which may reflect a read error. This chain joins TRBV2 and TRBJ2-1; D is unresolved. The germline CDR1 and CDR2 sequences are SNHLY and FYNNEI. This CDR3 is 16 amino acids long. The CDR3 sequence: CAGSEIRQTVYNEQFF. In nucleotides, the CDR3 is TGTGCCGGCAGTGAGATCCGACAAACGGTCTACAATGAGCAGTTCTTC.

At least ten counts were recorded for this clonotype. J is TRBJ1-5 and V is TRBV5-5, with D unresolved. Germline lookup yields CDR1 SGHKS and CDR2 YYEKEE (reference sequence). The CDR3 has 16 amino acids. V was trimmed by 0 bases and J by 0 bases, leaving 10 bases between them. The CDR3 sequence: CASSLGGRTSNQPQHF. As DNA, the CDR3 is TGTGCCAGCAGCTTGGGAGGCAGGACTAGCAATCAGCCCCAGCATTTT.

As concerns this clonotype: A single base separates this from a much larger clone, so it may be a read error. This chain joins TRBV27 and TRBJ2-1; 10 nucleotides agree with TRBD2. The J call may be mistaken, given a closer DNA end match to TRBJ2-7. CDR3 length: 19 amino acids. The V gene's germline CDR1 is MNHEY and CDR2 SMNVEV (reference sequence). CDR3 DNA sequence: TGTGCCAGCAGTTTACTGGCTGGGCTCAGCGGGAGGGCCCGCTACGAGCAGTACTTC. Protein sequence: CASSLLAGLSGRARYEQYF.

The sample holds many counts of this clonotype. This chain joins TRBV5-1 and TRBJ1-2; D not certain. This CDR3 region has 11 residues. The ends were cut back, 5 bases at V and 2 bases at J, with 4 bases in the middle. Germline lookup yields CDR1 SGHRS and CDR2 YFSETQ. CDR3 bases: TGCGCCAGCAGGGACAACTATGGCTACACCTTC. Translating gives CASRDNYGYTF.

On this clonotype: Being one base from a much bigger clone, this may be a read error. The chain combines TRBV7-9 with TRBJ2-5; no clear D gene. The CDR3 runs to 14 residues. The V end was cut by 5 bases, the J end by 2 bases, with 12 bases between. Germline CDR1 SEHNR, CDR2 FQNEAQ (reference sequence). Here the CDR3 reads CASSRERAQETQYF. CDR3 bases: TGTGCCAGCAGCAGGGAACGGGCTCAAGAGACCCAGTACTTC.

This clonotype turned up a few times. V is TRBV2 and J is TRBJ2-5; 14 bases are shared with TRBD2. The V gene end was trimmed by 6 bases and the J gene end by 3 bases; junction bases not matched to a gene: 12. The CDR3 extends over 18 amino acids. Germline CDR1 is SNHLY and CDR2 is FYNNEI. The CDR3 region has the DNA TGTGCCAGCAGGACTAGCGGGAGGGCCGATCTCACGGAAGAGACCCAGTACTTC. Translating it yields CASRTSGRADLTEETQYF. Combining the CDR3 with reference TRBV2 and TRBJ2-5 gives the whole variable domain EPEVTQTPSHQVTQMGQEVILRCVPISNHLYFYWYRQILGQKVEFLVSFYNNEISEKSEIFDDQFSVERPDGSNFTLKIRSTKLEDSAMYFCASRTSGRADLTEETQYFGPGTRLLVL.

The sample holds one count of this clonotype. This may stem from a read error, because a much larger clone lies one nucleotide away. The CDR3 bases are TGTGCCAGCAGTCTTGGACAGGCCACCTACAATGAGCAGTACTTC. It specifies CASSLGQATYNEQYF. The V gene is TRBV27, the J gene TRBJ2-1; TRBD1 agrees at 7 bases. The better agreement between TRBJ2-7 and the DNA end casts doubt on the J call. There are 15 residues in the CDR3. Germline CDR1 reads MNHEY; CDR2 reads SMNVEV (reference sequence).

This clonotype was seen repeatedly, ten times or more. V gene TRBV12-3 or TRBV12-4 combines with J gene TRBJ2-5; TRBD1 aligns across 7 bases. Germline trimming cut 4 bases from V and 4 bases from J; bases unmatched to any gene: 0. The CDR3 is 12 residues long. CDR3 in amino acids: CASSYRGETQYF. CDR3 sequence (DNA): TGTGCCAGCAGTTACAGGGGAGAGACCCAGTACTTC.

This clonotype was observed a few times. The rearrangement uses TRBV5-1 and TRBJ2-1; weak D call: TRBD1 (5 bases). The V and J ends lost 0 bases and 5 bases respectively, with 9 bases between them. The germline CDR1 and CDR2 sequences are SGHRS and YFSETQ. This CDR3 comprises 14 residues. The CDR3 sequence is CASSLGTHNNEQFF. The CDR3 region has the DNA TGCGCCAGCAGCTTGGGGACACATAACAATGAGCAGTTCTTC.

In regard to this clonotype: One base away lies a much larger clone, so this may be a sequencing read error. J is TRBJ2-4 and V is TRBV4-2, with 7 nucleotides matching TRBD1. The J call may not be correct, given that the DNA end is closer to TRBJ2-5. The CDR3 covers 15 residues. Per germline, CDR1 LGHNA and CDR2 YNFKEQ. The CDR3 DNA reads TGTGCCGGCAGCCAAGAGTATGACAGGGTAGAGACCCAGTACTTC. This gives the protein CAGSQEYDRVETQYF.

This clonotype was counted at least ten times. CDR3 nucleotide sequence: TGCGCCAGCAGCTTGACCCCGGGACAGAGCTCTGGGGCCAACGTCCTGACTTTC. It codes for CASSLTPGQSSGANVLTF. The rearrangement joins TRBV5-1 to TRBJ2-6; 7 positions agree with TRBD1. Germline V gene sequence: CDR1 SGHRS, CDR2 YFSETQ. The CDR3 extends over 18 amino acids. The V segment lost 1 base and the J segment 0 bases; nucleotides outside the gene matches: 7. Variable domain in full (rest from reference TRBV5-1 and TRBJ2-6): KAGVTQTPRYLIKTRGQQVTLSCSPISGHRSVSWYQQTPGQGLQFLFEYFSETQRNKGNFPGRFSGRQFSNSRSEMNVSTLELGDSALYLCASSLTPGQSSGANVLTFGAGSRLTVL.

This sequence joins TRBV30 and TRBJ2-1, with D hard to call. CDR3 length: 14 residues. V gave up 1 base and J gave up 6 bases, with 13 bases separating them. CDR1 is GTSNPN and CDR2 is SVGIG in the germline V gene (reference sequence). The CDR3: CAWSGRRPPNEQFF. CDR3 nucleotides: TGTGCCTGGAGTGGCAGGCGACCACCCAATGAGCAGTTCTTC.

This clonotype was observed a handful of times. The chain links TRBV10-3 to TRBJ1-2; D is ambiguous. V was pared by 2 bases and J by 6 bases, with 16 bases between. The CDR3 sequence is 15 residues long. Germline V gene data show CDR1 as ENHRY and CDR2 as SYGVKD. CDR3 in DNA: TGTGCCATCAGTGAGACCCGTCGTCGGTCGGATGGCTACACCTTC. Translation: CAISETRRRSDGYTF.

As for this clonotype: A much more abundant neighbour one base away suggests this may be a read error. The J gene is TRBJ2-6, the V gene TRBV20-1, with D maybe TRBD2 (6 bases). Between the trimmed V and J ends, which lost 4 bases and 2 bases, there was a span of 15 bases. The CDR3 runs to 16 residues. Germline assignment: CDR1 DFQATT and CDR2 SNEGSKA (reference sequence). The CDR3 sequence is CSATASENTGANVLTF. The CDR3 DNA follows: TGCAGTGCTACGGCTAGCGAGAATACTGGGGCCAACGTCCTGACTTTC.

This clonotype was observed a few times. The chain combines TRBV6-5 with TRBJ2-1; TRBD2 matches 15 bases. Germline values: CDR1 MNHEY, CDR2 SVGAGI. V shed 2 bases, J shed 4 bases, and the junction held 9 bases outside the gene matches. This CDR3 region has 19 residues. For the CDR3, the DNA is TGTGCCAGCAGTTACCCAGCACCGGGACTAGCGGGAGGTTACAATGAGCAGTTCTTC. Residues: CASSYPAPGLAGGYNEQFF.

The table lists this clonotype with many counts. The chain has TRBV12-3 or TRBV12-4 and TRBJ2-7; 9 nucleotides match TRBD2. CDR3 length equals 15 residues. The trim removed 6 bases at V and 5 bases at J, leaving 11 bases unmatched. The CDR3 protein is CASRLSGSSAHEQYF. The CDR3 nucleotides are TGTGCCAGCAGACTTAGCGGGAGTTCCGCCCACGAGCAGTACTTC.

With regard to this clonotype: Compared with germline, one end of the junction differs, possibly owing to a read error. The chain has TRBV12-3 or TRBV12-4 and TRBJ2-1, with TRBD2 matching over 8 bases. The CDR3 extends over 14 amino acids. The CDR3 spells CASRHSGRADEEYF. The CDR3 DNA sequence: TGTGCCAGCAGACACAGCGGGAGAGCCGATGAGGAGTACTTC.

The chain is built from TRBV27 and TRBJ2-1, with a tentative D call TRBD1 (8 bases). Germline CDR1 reads MNHEY; CDR2 reads SMNVEV (reference sequence). This CDR3 is 14 amino acids long. V was cut by 4 bases and J by 10 bases, with 17 bases left in between. The CDR3, as DNA: TGTGCCAGCAGTTCCCGACAGGGGAGGGGGGAGCAGTTCTTC. Its protein product is CASSSRQGRGEQFF.

The V and J genes are TRBV2 and TRBJ2-1; D possibly corresponds to TRBD2 (6 bases). TRBJ2-7 explains the end of the DNA better; the J call may be wrong. CDR1 is SNHLY, CDR2 FYNNEI, per germline. The CDR3 runs to 12 residues. The CDR3 DNA follows: TGTGCCAGGGGAGGCAGCTACAATGAGCAGTACTTC. It codes for CARGGSYNEQYF.

This clonotype came up a few times. A read error may explain this, as a much larger clone is one base away. The chain combines TRBV7-9 with TRBJ1-5; no definite D call. Germline V CDR1 and CDR2: SEHNR, FQNEAQ (reference sequence). The V end lost 5 bases, the J end lost 2 bases, and 13 bases lay between the germline ends. The length of the CDR3 is 15 residues. The CDR3: CASSPYGECNQPQHF. CDR3 DNA: TGTGCCAGCAGCCCATACGGGGAGTGCAATCAGCCCCAGCATTTT.